This section outlines one TCR beta chain sequence together with its context. What it recognizes is unknown. This entry comes from a study of cytomegalovirus exposure and HLA in healthy donors. Study-level findings and limits: Association of a missense DCLRE1C variant with TCR beta V- and J-gene trimming was reported in a later analysis. Common viral pathogens were later found to be apparently linked to several of the most significant clusters. Within the data, a cluster of highly shared sequence variants was likely a sequencing artifact. Evidence from a later analysis indicated that most CMV-associated TCR beta chains looked HLA-restricted.

A multiplex PCR was run with 60 Vbeta primers and 13 Jbeta primers. Assay used: immunoSEQ multiplex PCR; TCRdb lists only in-frame clones, some missing. The sample records over 90,000 clones, around 82% being singletons. V was clipped by 1 base and J by 10 bases; unmatched bases: 0. Per germline, CDR1 SGHAT and CDR2 FQNNGV. The length of the CDR3 is 12 residues. The TCR originated in a middle-aged man in good health and CMV-seropositive. Sequencing used PBMCs. The gene calls are TRBV11-2 and TRBJ2-1, with TRBD1 matching 8 bases. CDR3 nucleotide sequence: TGTGCCAGCAGCTTAGGGGACAGGGAGCAGTTCTTC. Protein sequence: CASSLGDREQFF.